This is a list of T cell receptor beta chains from one sample in a study of blood T cell repertoires in COVID-19. Method: immunoSEQ multiplex PCR; TCRdb's copy keeps in-frame clones and lacks some. Found here are approximately 280,000 clones, roughly 90% of them singletons; the top ten hold 6% to 7%. The sequencing input was peripheral blood. These receptors all come from a woman aged 25 to 39 with COVID-19, enrolled during active disease. The CDR3 runs from the conserved cysteine through the conserved F or W. The order of the fields is D gene, clone size, V gene, J gene, CDR3 protein, CDR3 DNA. A D gene is named only where the DNA matches it firmly. Some rows have no size entry. The others give once, few or many, or a class for an expanded clone.

>-|-|TRBV7-2|TRBJ1-5
CASSFSPDGGQPQHF
TGTGCCAGCAGCTTTAGCCCCGATGGTGGCCAGCCCCAGCATTTT
>-|-|TRBV6-6|TRBJ2-5
CASSYTQGSGETQYF
TGTGCCAGCAGTTATACCCAGGGGTCTGGGGAGACCCAGTACTTC
>-|once|TRBV2|TRBJ2-5
CASSENSDSQETQYF
TGTGCCAGCAGTGAAAATTCGGACAGCCAAGAGACCCAGTACTTC
>TRBD2|-|TRBV10-1|TRBJ2-1
CASSESMTSGRAYNEQFF
TGCGCCAGCAGTGAGTCTATGACTAGCGGGAGGGCCTACAATGAGCAGTTCTTC
>-|-|TRBV6-2/TRBV6-3|TRBJ2-3
CASSYLVDTQYF
TGTGCCAGCAGTTACCTTGTAGATACGCAGTATTTT
>TRBD1|-|TRBV9|TRBJ1-6
CASSPKPGTEYNSPLHF
TGTGCCAGCAGCCCCAAGCCCGGGACAGAATATAATTCACCCCTCCACTTT
>TRBD1|-|TRBV19|TRBJ1-3
CASRTTGTGIVIRENTIYF
TGTGCCAGTAGAACAACCGGGACAGGGATTGTTATTCGTGAAAACACCATATATTTT
>TRBD2|-|TRBV6-4|TRBJ2-1
CASSGGTSGSDSSYNEQFF
TGTGCCAGCAGTGGCGGGACTAGCGGGTCCGATAGCTCCTACAATGAGCAGTTCTTC
>TRBD2|-|TRBV5-1|TRBJ2-7
CASSPDSGRACF
TGCGCCAGCAGCCCCGATAGCGGGAGGGCCTGTTTC
>-|-|TRBV5-4|TRBJ1-1
CASSSSRGRTDEAFF
TGTGCCAGCAGCTCCTCCCGTGGAAGGACTGATGAAGCTTTCTTT
>TRBD2|once|TRBV7-3|TRBJ2-1
CASSLGLAGASERFF
TGTGCCAGCAGCTTGGGACTAGCGGGAGCAAGCGAAAGGTTCTTC
>TRBD1|-|TRBV7-2|TRBJ2-1
CASSSGQGNEQFF
TGTGCCAGCAGCTCCGGACAGGGCAATGAGCAGTTCTTC
>-|-|TRBV30|TRBJ2-4
CAWSRTGGNQYF
TGTGCCTGGAGCAGGACCGGGGGTAATCAGTACTTC
>TRBD1|once|TRBV5-8|TRBJ2-7
CASSFDRGNEQYF
TGTGCCAGCAGTTTCGACAGGGGAAACGAGCAGTACTTC
>-|-|TRBV28|TRBJ2-5
CASSFPGSETQYF
TGTGCCAGCAGTTTTCCGGGGAGTGAGACCCAGTACTTC
>-|-|TRBV30|TRBJ1-1
CAWSNHGGTEAFF
TGTGCCTGGAGCAATCACGGGGGCACTGAAGCTTTCTTT
>-|few|TRBV12-3/TRBV12-4|TRBJ2-7
CASSPDSYEQYF
TGTGCCAGCAGCCCGGACAGCTACGAGCAGTACTTC
>-|-|TRBV11-2|TRBJ1-6
CASSLVQGLSPLHF
TGTGCCAGCAGCTTAGTCCAGGGTCTCTCACCCCTCCACTTT
>TRBD2|-|TRBV4-3|TRBJ2-1
CASSPEREPYNEQFF
TGCGCCAGCAGCCCCGAGCGGGAGCCGTACAATGAGCAGTTCTTC